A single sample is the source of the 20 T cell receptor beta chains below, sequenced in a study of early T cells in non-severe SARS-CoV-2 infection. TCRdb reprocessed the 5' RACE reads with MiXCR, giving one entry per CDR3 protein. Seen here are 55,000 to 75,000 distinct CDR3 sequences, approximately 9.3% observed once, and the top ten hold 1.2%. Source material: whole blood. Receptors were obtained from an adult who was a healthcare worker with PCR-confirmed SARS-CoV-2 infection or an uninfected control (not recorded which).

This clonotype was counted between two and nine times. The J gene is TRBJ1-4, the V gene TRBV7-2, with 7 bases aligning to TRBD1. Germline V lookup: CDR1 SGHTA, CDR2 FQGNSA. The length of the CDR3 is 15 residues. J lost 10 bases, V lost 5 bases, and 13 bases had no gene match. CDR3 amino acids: CASSTGTADVGKLFF. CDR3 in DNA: TGTGCCAGCAGCACCGGGACAGCGGATGTCGGAAAACTGTTTTTT.

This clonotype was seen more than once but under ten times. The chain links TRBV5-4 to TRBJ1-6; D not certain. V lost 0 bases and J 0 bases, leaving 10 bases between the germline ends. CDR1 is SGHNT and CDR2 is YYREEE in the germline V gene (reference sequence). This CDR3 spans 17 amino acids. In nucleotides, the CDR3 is TGTGCCAGCAGCTTGGACTCCCCGAGCTCCTATAATTCACCCCTCCACTTT. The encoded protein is CASSLDSPSSYNSPLHF.

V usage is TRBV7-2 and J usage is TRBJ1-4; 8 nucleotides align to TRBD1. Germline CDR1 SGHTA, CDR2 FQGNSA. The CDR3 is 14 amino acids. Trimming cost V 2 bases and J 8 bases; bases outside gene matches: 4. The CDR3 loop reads CASSLQGAGEKLFF. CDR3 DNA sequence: TGTGCCAGCAGCTTACAGGGGGCTGGCGAAAAACTGTTTTTT.

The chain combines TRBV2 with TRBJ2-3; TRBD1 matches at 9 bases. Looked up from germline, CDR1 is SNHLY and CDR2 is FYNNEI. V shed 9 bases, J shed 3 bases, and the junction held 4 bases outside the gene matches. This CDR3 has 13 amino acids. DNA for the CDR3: TGTGCCAGTGGGGACAGGGAGACAGATACGCAGTATTTT. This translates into CASGDRETDTQYF.

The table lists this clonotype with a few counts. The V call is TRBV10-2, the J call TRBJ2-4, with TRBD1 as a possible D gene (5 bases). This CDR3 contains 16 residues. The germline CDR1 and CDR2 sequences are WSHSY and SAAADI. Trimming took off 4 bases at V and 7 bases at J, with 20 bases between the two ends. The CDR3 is CASSVLQGRSRNIQYF. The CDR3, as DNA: TGCGCCAGCAGTGTCCTCCAGGGAAGGTCCCGGAACATTCAGTACTTC.

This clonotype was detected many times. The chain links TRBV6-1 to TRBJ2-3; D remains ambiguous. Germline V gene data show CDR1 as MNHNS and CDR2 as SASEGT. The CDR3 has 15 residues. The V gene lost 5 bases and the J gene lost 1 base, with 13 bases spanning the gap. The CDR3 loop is CASSNTPTRTDTQYF. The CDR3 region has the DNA TGTGCCAGCAGTAATACACCGACACGCACAGATACGCAGTATTTT.

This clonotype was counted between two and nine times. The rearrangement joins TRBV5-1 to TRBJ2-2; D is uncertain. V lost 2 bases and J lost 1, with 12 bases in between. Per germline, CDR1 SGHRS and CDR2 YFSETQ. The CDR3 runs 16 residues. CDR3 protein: CASSFHGQWNTGELFF. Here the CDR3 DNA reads TGCGCCAGCAGCTTTCATGGCCAGTGGAACACCGGGGAGCTGTTTTTT.

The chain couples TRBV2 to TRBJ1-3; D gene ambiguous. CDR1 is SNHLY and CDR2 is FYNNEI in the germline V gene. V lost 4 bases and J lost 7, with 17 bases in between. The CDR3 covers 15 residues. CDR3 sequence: CASSVISYGKNTIYF. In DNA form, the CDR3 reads TGTGCCAGCAGTGTGATCAGTTACGGGAAGAACACCATATATTTT.

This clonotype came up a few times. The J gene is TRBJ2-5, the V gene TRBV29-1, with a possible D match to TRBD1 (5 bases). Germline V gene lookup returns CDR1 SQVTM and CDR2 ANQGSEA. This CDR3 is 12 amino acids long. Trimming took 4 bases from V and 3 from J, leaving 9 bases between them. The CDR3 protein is CSVVGEKETQYF. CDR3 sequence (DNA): TGCAGCGTTGTAGGGGAAAAAGAGACCCAGTACTTC. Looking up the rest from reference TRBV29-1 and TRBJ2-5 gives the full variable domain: SAVISQKPSRDICQRGTSLTIQCQVDSQVTMMFWYRQQPGQSLTLIATANQGSEATYESGFVIDKFPISRPNLTFSTLTVSNMSPEDSSIYLCSVVGEKETQYFGPGTRLLVL.

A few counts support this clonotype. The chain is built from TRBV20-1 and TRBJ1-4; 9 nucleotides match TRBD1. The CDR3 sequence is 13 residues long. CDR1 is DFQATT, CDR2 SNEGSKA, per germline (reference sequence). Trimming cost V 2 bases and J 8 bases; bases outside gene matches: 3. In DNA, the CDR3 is TGCAGTGCTAGATGGACAGGGGAGGAAAAACTGTTTTTT. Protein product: CSARWTGEEKLFF.

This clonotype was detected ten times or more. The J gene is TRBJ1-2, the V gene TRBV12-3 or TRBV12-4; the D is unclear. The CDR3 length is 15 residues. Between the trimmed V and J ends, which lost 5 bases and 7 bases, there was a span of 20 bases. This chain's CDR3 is CASSPPLDGYRGYTF. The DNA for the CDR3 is TGTGCCAGCAGTCCCCCCTTGGACGGCTACCGTGGCTACACCTTC.

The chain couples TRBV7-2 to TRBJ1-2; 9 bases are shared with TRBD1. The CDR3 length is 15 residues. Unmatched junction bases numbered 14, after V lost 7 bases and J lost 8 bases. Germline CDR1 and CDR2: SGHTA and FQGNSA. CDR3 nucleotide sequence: TGTGCCAGCACGATAACAGGGGGCCGAGGAATCGGCTACACCTTC. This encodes CASTITGGRGIGYTF.

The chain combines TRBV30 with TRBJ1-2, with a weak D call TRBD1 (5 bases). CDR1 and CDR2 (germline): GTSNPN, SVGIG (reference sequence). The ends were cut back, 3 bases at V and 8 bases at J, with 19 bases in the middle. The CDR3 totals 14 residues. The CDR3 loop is CAWSRAPDLWGYTF. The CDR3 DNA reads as TGTGCCTGGAGCAGGGCCCCCGATCTATGGGGCTACACCTTC. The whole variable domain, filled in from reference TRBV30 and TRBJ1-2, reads SQTIHQWPATLVQPVGSPLSLECTVEGTSNPNLYWYRQAAGRGLQLLFYSVGIGQISSEVPQNLSASRPQDRQFILSSKKLLLSDSGFYLCAWSRAPDLWGYTFGSGTRLTVV.

The CDR3 DNA follows: TGTGCCAGCAATCAGGATTTTCGCGAAAAACTGTTTTTT. Translated: CASNQDFREKLFF. The chain couples TRBV6-2 or TRBV6-3 to TRBJ1-4; D call uncertain. The germline gives CDR1 MNHEY, CDR2 SVGEGT. Trimming removed 7 bases at V and 8 bases at J, with 14 bases between. The CDR3 extends over 13 amino acids.

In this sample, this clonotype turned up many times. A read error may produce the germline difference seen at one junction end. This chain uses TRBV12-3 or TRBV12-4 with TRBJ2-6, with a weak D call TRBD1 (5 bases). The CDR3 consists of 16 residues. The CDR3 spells CASSLRPRTGANALTF. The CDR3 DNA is TGTGCCAGCAGTTTACGTCCTAGAACTGGGGCCAACGCCCTGACTTTC.

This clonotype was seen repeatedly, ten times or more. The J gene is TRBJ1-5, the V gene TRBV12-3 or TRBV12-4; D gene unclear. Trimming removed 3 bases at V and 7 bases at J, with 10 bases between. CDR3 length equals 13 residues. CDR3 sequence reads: CASSFIQPQPQHF. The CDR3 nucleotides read TGTGCCAGCAGTTTCATCCAGCCCCAGCCCCAGCATTTT.

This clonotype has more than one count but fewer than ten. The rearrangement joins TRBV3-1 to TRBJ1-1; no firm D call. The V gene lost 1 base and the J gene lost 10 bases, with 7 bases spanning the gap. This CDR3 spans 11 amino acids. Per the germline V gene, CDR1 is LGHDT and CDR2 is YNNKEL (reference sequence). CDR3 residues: CASSQGYGAFF. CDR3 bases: TGTGCCAGCAGCCAAGGGTACGGAGCTTTCTTT.

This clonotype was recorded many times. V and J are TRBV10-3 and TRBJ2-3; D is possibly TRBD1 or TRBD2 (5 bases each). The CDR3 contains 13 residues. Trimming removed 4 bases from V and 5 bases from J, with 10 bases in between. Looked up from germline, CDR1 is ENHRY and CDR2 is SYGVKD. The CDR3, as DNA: TGTGCCATCAGTGGAGGGGCGGAAGATACGCAGTATTTT. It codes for CAISGGAEDTQYF.

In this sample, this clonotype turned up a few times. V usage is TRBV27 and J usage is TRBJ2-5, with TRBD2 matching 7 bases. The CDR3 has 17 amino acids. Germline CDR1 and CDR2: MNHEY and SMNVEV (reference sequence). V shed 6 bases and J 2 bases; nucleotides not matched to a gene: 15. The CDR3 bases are TGTGCCAGCAGCCCAGTGAGGGAGCGGGACCGTCAAGAGACCCAGTACTTC. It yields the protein CASSPVRERDRQETQYF.

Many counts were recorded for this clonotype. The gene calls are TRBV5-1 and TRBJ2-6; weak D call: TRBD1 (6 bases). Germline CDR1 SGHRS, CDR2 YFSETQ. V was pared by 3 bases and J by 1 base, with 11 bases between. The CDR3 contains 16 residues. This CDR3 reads CASSSDRRSGANVLTF. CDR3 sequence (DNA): TGCGCCAGCAGCTCGGACAGAAGATCTGGGGCCAACGTCCTGACTTTC.